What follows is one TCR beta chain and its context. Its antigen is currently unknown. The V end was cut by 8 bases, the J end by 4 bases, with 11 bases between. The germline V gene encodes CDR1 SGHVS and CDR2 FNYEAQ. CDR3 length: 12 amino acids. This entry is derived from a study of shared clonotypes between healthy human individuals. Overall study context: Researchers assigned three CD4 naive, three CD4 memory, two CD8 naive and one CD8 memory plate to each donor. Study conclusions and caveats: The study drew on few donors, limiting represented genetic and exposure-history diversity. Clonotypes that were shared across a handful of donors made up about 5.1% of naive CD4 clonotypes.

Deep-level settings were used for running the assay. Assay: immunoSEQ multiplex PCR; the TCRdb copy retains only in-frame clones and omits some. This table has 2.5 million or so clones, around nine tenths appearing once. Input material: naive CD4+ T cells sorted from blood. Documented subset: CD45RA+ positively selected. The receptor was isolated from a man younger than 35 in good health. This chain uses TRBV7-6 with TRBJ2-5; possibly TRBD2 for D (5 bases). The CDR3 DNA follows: TGTGCCAGCGGGGTTGGACTAGAGACCCAGTACTTC. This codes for CASGVGLETQYF. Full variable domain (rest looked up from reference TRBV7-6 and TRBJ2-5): GAGVSQSPRYKVTKRGQDVALRCDPISGHVSLYWYRQALGQGPEFLTYFNYEAQQDKSGLPNDRFSAERPEGSISTLTIQRTEQRDSAMYRCASGVGLETQYFGPGTRLLVL.